This section outlines one T cell receptor (beta chain) sequence together with its context. Its specificity is not known. The CDR3 is 13 amino acids. Germline CDR1 is MNHNY and CDR2 is SVGAGI (reference sequence). V shed 5 bases and J shed 6 bases, with 11 bases lying between them. This sample was included in a study of beta chain features in type 1 diabetes. Findings and caveats of the study: It was among patients, rather than healthy donors, that naive, central memory and Treg TCRB repertoires appeared more similar.

Expressed TCRB transcripts were sequenced, since all the RNA that had been isolated was reverse transcribed. Repertoires were generated with immunoSEQ multiplex PCR, while TCRdb's copy carries only in-frame clones and drops some. The table shows some 220,000 clones, with 9.5% to 13% occurring only once. This clonotype originated in a young man in good health. Material: central memory CD4+ T cells from blood. This rearrangement joins TRBV6-6 to TRBJ1-5, with D unresolved. The DNA of the CDR3 is TGTGCCAGCAGTGATGATCGGGGTCAGCCCCAGCATTTT. Protein sequence: CASSDDRGQPQHF.